Listed here are 7 T cell receptor beta chains from one sample, sequenced in a study of cytomegalovirus exposure and HLA in healthy donors. The data were produced by immunoSEQ multiplex PCR, yet TCRdb's version contains in-frame clones alone and is incomplete. The sample lists 150,000 or so clones; around four fifths were seen once. Specimen: PBMCs. The receptors were sampled from a man aged 25-40 years in good health and CMV-seropositive.

This rearrangement joins TRBV11-1 to TRBJ2-7, with a weak D call TRBD2 (6 bases). Trimming removed 6 bases at V and 2 bases at J, with 14 bases between. Germline CDR1 reads SGHAT; CDR2 reads FQDESV (reference sequence). The CDR3 contains 14 residues. The CDR3: CASSSGTGAYEQYF. The CDR3 DNA follows: TGTGCCAGCAGTTCCGGGACTGGAGCCTACGAGCAGTACTTC. Drawing the rest from reference TRBV11-1 and TRBJ2-7, the complete variable domain is EAEVAQSPRYKITEKSQAVAFWCDPISGHATLYWYRQILGQGPELLVQFQDESVVDDSQLPKDRFSAERLKGVDSTLKIQPAELGDSAMYLCASSSGTGAYEQYFGPGTRLTVT.

V is TRBV19 and J is TRBJ1-2, with D possibly being TRBD1 (5 bases). CDR1 LNHDA and CDR2 SQIVND come from the germline V gene (reference sequence). V was cut by 11 bases and J by 7 bases, with 20 bases left in between. This CDR3 has 13 residues. CDR3 bases: TGTGCCTCCCAGGCCACATCAGGGTCTGGCTACACCTTC. Translation: CASQATSGSGYTF.

This chain connects TRBV5-1 to TRBJ2-2, with a tentative D call TRBD2 (6 bases). Germline values: CDR1 SGHRS, CDR2 YFSETQ. CDR3 size: 18 residues. With 1 base removed from V and 1 base from J, the gap between germline ends came to 17 bases. The CDR3 DNA reads as TGCGCCAGCAGCTTGACGCCTCCGGGAGAGGGGAACACCGGGGAGCTGTTTTTT. This encodes CASSLTPPGEGNTGELFF. The full variable domain, completed using reference TRBV5-1 and TRBJ2-2, is KAGVTQTPRYLIKTRGQQVTLSCSPISGHRSVSWYQQTPGQGLQFLFEYFSETQRNKGNFPGRFSGRQFSNSRSEMNVSTLELGDSALYLCASSLTPPGEGNTGELFFGEGSRLTVL.

The chain is built from TRBV2 and TRBJ2-1, with D possibly TRBD2 on 5 matching bases. Trimming stripped 10 bases from V and 8 bases from J, with 18 bases between. From germline, CDR1 is SNHLY and CDR2 FYNNEI. The CDR3 covers 13 residues. CDR3 protein: CATGVPRYDEQFF. CDR3 nucleotide sequence: TGTGCCACCGGGGTCCCGAGGTACGATGAGCAGTTCTTC.

This chain uses TRBV4-2 with TRBJ2-7; D is perhaps TRBD2 (7 bases). The germline gives CDR1 LGHNA, CDR2 YNFKEQ. This CDR3 comprises 14 residues. V was cut by 1 base and J by 5 bases, with 12 bases left in between. The CDR3, as DNA: TGTGCCAGCAGCCAAGGAGGGGGGGAAGACGAGCAGTACTTC. It codes for CASSQGGGEDEQYF.

J is TRBJ2-1 and V is TRBV9; the D is unclear. V dropped 2 bases and J dropped 5 bases, with 14 bases sitting between them. This CDR3 region has 15 residues. Germline V CDR1 and CDR2: SGDLS, YYNGEE. CDR3 sequence (DNA): TGTGCCAGCAGCGTTAGTCTTAACCAAGACAATGAGCAGTTCTTC. Protein product: CASSVSLNQDNEQFF.

V is TRBV19 and J is TRBJ2-2; 11 nucleotides match TRBD2. This CDR3 spans 16 amino acids. Looked up from germline, CDR1 is LNHDA and CDR2 is SQIVND (reference sequence). Losses at the gene ends were 5 bases for V and 6 bases for J; bases not matched to a gene: 8. CDR3 in amino acids: CASSPLVAGGAGELFF. The DNA for the CDR3 is TGTGCCAGTAGTCCCCTCGTAGCGGGGGGGGCCGGGGAGCTGTTTTTT.